This is a list of T cell receptor beta chains from one sample in a study of blood T cells in healthy people across ages. TCRdb fed the 5' RACE reads into MiXCR, producing one record per CDR3 protein. The sample lists about 1.8 million distinct CDR3 sequences, roughly 52% occurring once. Source material: blood. The origin of the receptors is a woman aged 40 to 49 in good health. CDR3s include the opening cysteine and the closing phenylalanine or tryptophan. D genes are given only for firm matches. Where a row states a size, it is once, few, many or the class of an expanded clone; other rows omit it.

clone_size	j_call	d_call	v_call	cdr3_aa	cdr3_nt
-	TRBJ1-2	-	TRBV12-3/TRBV12-4	CASSLEAGSNYGYTF	TGTGCCAGCAGTTTAGAGGCAGGGTCTAACTATGGCTACACCTTC
once	TRBJ1-4	TRBD1	TRBV7-2	CASSGTGTGNEKLFF	TGTGCCAGCAGCGGTACCGGGACAGGGAATGAAAAACTGTTTTTT
-	TRBJ2-5	TRBD2	TRBV7-2	CASSLTGGPSETQYF	TGTGCCAGCAGCTTAACGGGGGGGCCGTCGGAGACCCAGTACTTC
-	TRBJ2-7	-	TRBV20-1	CSARLDSRYEQYF	TGCAGTGCTAGACTGGACTCTCGGTACGAGCAGTACTTC
-	TRBJ2-5	-	TRBV5-1	CASSLVAIKSETQYF	TGCGCCAGCAGCTTGGTTGCGATCAAGTCAGAGACCCAGTACTTC
few	TRBJ2-7	TRBD1	TRBV10-3	CAINQGQGTDEQYF	TGTGCCATCAATCAGGGACAGGGCACGGACGAGCAGTACTTC
few	TRBJ2-1	-	TRBV3-1	CASSQVAAGRYNEQFF	TGTGCCAGCAGCCAAGTTGCAGCGGGTCGATACAATGAGCAGTTCTTC
-	TRBJ2-7	-	TRBV11-1	CASSPGQSGPYEQYF	TGTGCCAGCAGCCCCGGACAGTCCGGCCCCTACGAGCAGTACTTC
-	TRBJ2-3	-	TRBV7-3	CASSLQGSSGTDTQYF	TGTGCCAGCAGCTTACAGGGGAGCTCCGGCACAGATACGCAGTATTTT
-	TRBJ2-7	-	TRBV4-1	CATSGRGGEQYF	TGCGCCACCAGCGGGCGGGGCGGGGAGCAGTACTTC
few	TRBJ2-5	-	TRBV6-4	CASSDSSNREGQETQYF	TGTGCCAGCAGTGACTCGTCGAACAGGGAGGGCCAAGAGACCCAGTACTTC
few	TRBJ2-1	-	TRBV7-2	CASSFFGHNEQFF	TGTGCCAGCAGCTTTTTTGGGCACAATGAGCAGTTCTTC
-	TRBJ2-1	-	TRBV20-1	CSARASGWLSYNEQFF	TGCAGTGCTAGAGCCTCGGGATGGCTTTCCTACAATGAGCAGTTCTTC
few	TRBJ2-5	TRBD2	TRBV27	CASSTPLLAGGYNEQYF	TGTGCCAGCAGTACACCGTTACTAGCGGGGGGATACAATGAGCAGTACTTC
-	TRBJ2-5	-	TRBV5-1	CASRPTPGTSGETQYF	TGCGCCAGCAGACCTACGCCCGGGACCTCAGGGGAGACCCAGTACTTC
-	TRBJ2-3	TRBD2	TRBV27	CASSLRLAGARTDTQYF	TGTGCCAGCAGTCTCAGACTAGCGGGGGCGCGCACAGATACGCAGTATTTT
-	TRBJ2-1	TRBD1	TRBV28	CASTRTGQNNEQFF	TGTGCCAGCACCAGGACAGGGCAAAACAATGAGCAGTTCTTC
-	TRBJ1-5	-	TRBV5-6	CASSLTPSNQPQHF	TGTGCCAGCAGCTTGACGCCTAGCAATCAGCCCCAGCATTTT
-	TRBJ1-1	-	TRBV24-1	CATSGRAGTEAFF	TGTGCCACCAGTGGGCGGGCAGGTACTGAAGCTTTCTTT
-	TRBJ2-1	TRBD2	TRBV4-3	CASSLSFRGTTYNEQFF	TGCGCCAGCAGCCTCAGCTTCCGCGGGACTACCTACAATGAGCAGTTCTTC
few	TRBJ2-3	TRBD2	TRBV4-2	CASNRGLAGGTDTQYF	TGTGCCAGCAACCGGGGACTAGCGGGCGGCACAGATACGCAGTATTTT
-	TRBJ1-1	-	TRBV20-1	CSAPEGGAGTEAFF	TGCAGTGCTCCTGAGGGGGGCGCGGGAACTGAAGCTTTCTTT
-	TRBJ2-1	TRBD1	TRBV6-5	CASHPGAGQGRGEQFF	TGTGCCAGCCACCCGGGGGCGGGACAGGGACGGGGTGAGCAGTTCTTC
-	TRBJ2-3	-	TRBV13	CASSSSTGHNTQYF	TGTGCCAGCAGCTCCTCCACGGGACATAATACGCAGTATTTT
-	TRBJ2-7	-	TRBV11-2	CASSLSSGTGASYEQYF	TGTGCTAGCAGCTTATCTTCCGGGACGGGAGCTTCCTACGAGCAGTACTTC
-	TRBJ1-5	TRBD1	TRBV20-1	CSASLGQGANQPQHF	TGCAGTGCTAGCCTGGGACAGGGGGCGAACCAGCCCCAGCATTTT
-	TRBJ1-5	-	TRBV24-1	CATSGEGKQPQHF	TGTGCCACCAGTGGGGAAGGGAAGCAGCCCCAGCATTTT
many	TRBJ1-2	-	TRBV28	CASSFTGNGYTF	TGTGCCAGCAGTTTCACCGGCAACGGCTACACCTTC
few	TRBJ2-1	-	TRBV4-3	CASSPGVPSALGYSYNEQFF	TGCGCCAGCAGCCCAGGGGTACCAAGTGCGTTGGGATACTCCTACAATGAGCAGTTCTTC
-	TRBJ2-1	-	TRBV5-1	CASSLLTATYNEQFF	TGCGCCAGCAGCTTGTTGACAGCTACCTACAATGAGCAGTTCTTC
-	TRBJ1-4	TRBD1	TRBV4-3	CASSQGQGLGEKLFF	TGCGCCAGCAGCCAAGGACAGGGCCTGGGCGAAAAACTGTTTTTT
-	TRBJ1-5	TRBD1	TRBV12-3/TRBV12-4	CASSSQGAAGNQPQHF	TGTGCCAGCAGCTCACAGGGGGCGGCGGGCAATCAGCCCCAGCATTTT
-	TRBJ2-1	TRBD2	TRBV12-3/TRBV12-4	CASSTQGRGAYNEQFF	TGTGCCAGCAGCACCCAGGGGCGGGGGGCCTACAATGAGCAGTTCTTC
-	TRBJ1-2	-	TRBV6-1	CASSENESGGWGYTF	TGTGCCAGCAGTGAAAACGAATCGGGGGGCTGGGGCTACACCTTC
-	TRBJ1-2	-	TRBV7-9	CASSLVGGASREDGYTF	TGTGCCAGCAGCTTAGTGGGGGGGGCCTCACGTGAGGATGGCTACACCTTC
-	TRBJ2-5	-	TRBV7-2	CASSIRRVQGTQYF	TGTGCCAGCAGCATACGTAGGGTCCAAGGGACCCAGTACTTC
many	TRBJ2-5	TRBD1	TRBV20-1	CSAKTGGQETQYF	TGCAGTGCAAAGACAGGGGGACAAGAGACCCAGTACTTC
-	TRBJ2-5	-	TRBV3-1	CASSLHGGQGLETQYF	TGTGCCAGCAGCCTTCATGGAGGCCAGGGGTTGGAGACCCAGTACTTC
-	TRBJ2-7	-	TRBV7-2	CASSLRPLGYEQYF	TGTGCCAGCAGCCTAAGGCCCCTGGGCTACGAGCAGTACTTC
-	TRBJ2-1	TRBD2	TRBV20-1	CSAPGTSGGASRNEQFF	TGCAGTGCACCAGGGACTAGCGGGGGGGCCTCTCGCAATGAGCAGTTCTTC
-	TRBJ2-5	-	TRBV28	CASPCPRKQETQYF	TGTGCCAGCCCTTGTCCCCGGAAACAAGAGACCCAGTACTTC
-	TRBJ1-5	TRBD1	TRBV28	CASSLRDSINQPQHF	TGTGCCAGCAGCCTCCGGGACAGTATTAATCAGCCCCAGCATTTT
once	TRBJ1-5	-	TRBV28	CASSLSIIRIGNQPQHF	TGTGCCAGCAGTTTGTCAATTATCCGTATAGGGAATCAGCCCCAGCATTTT
many	TRBJ2-1	-	TRBV10-3	CAISDPGGGYNEQFF	TGTGCCATCAGTGACCCCGGGGGAGGCTACAATGAGCAGTTCTTC
few	TRBJ2-3	TRBD2	TRBV28	CASSLGTSGGANTQYF	TGTGCCAGCAGTTTGGGTACTAGCGGGGGGGCAAATACGCAGTATTTT
few	TRBJ2-1	-	TRBV7-9	CASSTGRPWFF	TGTGCCAGCAGCACCGGACGCCCATGGTTCTTC
-	TRBJ2-1	TRBD2	TRBV20-1	CSASPEGSSGRSYSEQFF	TGCAGTGCTAGTCCCGAGGGGTCTAGCGGCCGCTCCTACAGTGAGCAGTTCTTC
-	TRBJ2-5	TRBD2	TRBV7-2	CATQLAVLSETQYF	TGTGCCACCCAACTAGCGGTGTTGAGCGAGACCCAGTACTTC
-	TRBJ2-1	-	TRBV20-1	CSARDPPREQFF	TGCAGTGCTAGAGATCCCCCGCGGGAGCAGTTCTTC
few	TRBJ2-5	TRBD1	TRBV20-1	CSARYRQGSSEQYF	TGCAGTGCTAGATACAGACAGGGGAGTAGTGAGCAGTACTTC
-	TRBJ1-4	-	TRBV6-1	CASSASPTGTNEKLFF	TGTGCCAGCAGTGCCAGCCCGACAGGAACGAATGAAAAACTGTTTTTT